The 7 T cell receptor beta chains in this list originate from one sample, sequenced in a study of blood T cell repertoires in COVID-19. The method was immunoSEQ multiplex PCR; TCRdb's version includes in-frame clones alone and lacks a portion of them. The sample shows over 85,000 clones, around four fifths of them seen only once. Specimen: peripheral blood. The origin of the receptors is a woman between 65 and 79 years old with acute or convalescent COVID-19.

The CDR3 region is CASNVGQGDGNTIYF. CDR3 nucleotides: TGTGCCAGCAACGTGGGACAGGGGGATGGAAACACCATATATTTT. The chain recombines TRBV28 with TRBJ1-3; 11 bases are shared with TRBD1. The V gene end was trimmed by 7 bases and the J gene end by 3 bases; junction bases not matched to a gene: 5. The CDR3 length is 15 residues. The germline V gene has CDR1 MDHEN and CDR2 SYDVKM. Using reference TRBV28 and TRBJ1-3 for the parts outside the CDR3, the full variable domain is DVKVTQSSRYLVKRTGEKVFLECVQDMDHENMFWYRQDPGLGLRLIYFSYDVKMKEKGDIPEGYSVSREKKERFSLILESASTNQTSMYLCASNVGQGDGNTIYFGEGSWLTVV.

The chain joins TRBV5-1 to TRBJ2-6; D might be TRBD2 (7 bases). V was trimmed by 6 bases and J by 1 base, leaving 14 bases between them. CDR3 length equals 16 residues. Germline lookup yields CDR1 SGHRS and CDR2 YFSETQ. The CDR3 bases are TGCGCCAGCACCGGCAGGGGAGGGTCTGGGGCCAACGTCCTGACTTTC. Translated, it gives CASTGRGGSGANVLTF.

The chain carries TRBV24-1 and TRBJ1-1, with D uncertain. Deletions cut 12 bases from V and 3 bases from J, with 16 bases between. CDR1 and CDR2 from the germline V gene are KGHDR and SFDVKD. The CDR3 has 13 amino acids. CDR3 amino acids: CAAPLPGDTEAFF. DNA for the CDR3: TGTGCCGCCCCTCTCCCCGGGGACACTGAAGCTTTCTTT.

The chain is built from TRBV12-5 and TRBJ1-2; TRBD1 aligns across 7 bases. V lost 4 bases to trimming and J lost 3 bases; unmatched junction nucleotides: 11. Germline values: CDR1 LGHNT, CDR2 FRNRAP. The CDR3 spans 16 residues. CDR3 in amino acids: CASGSQQGSGHYGYTF. The CDR3 DNA follows: TGTGCTAGTGGTTCGCAACAGGGGTCGGGGCACTATGGCTACACCTTC.

This sequence joins TRBV12-3 or TRBV12-4 and TRBJ1-1, with 7 bases that match TRBD1. The CDR3 loop spans 13 amino acids. Germline trimming cut 6 bases from V and 4 bases from J; bases unmatched to any gene: 5. The CDR3 region is CASSRQGGTEAFF. The CDR3 bases are TGTGCCAGCAGCAGACAGGGAGGCACTGAAGCTTTCTTT.

The chain employs TRBV19 and TRBJ1-1, with 7 bases identical to TRBD1. The germline gives CDR1 LNHDA, CDR2 SQIVND (reference sequence). The V and J ends lost 6 bases and 1 base, in that order; junction bases with no gene match: 5. The CDR3 covers 14 residues. The chain's CDR3 is CASSSRTGNTEAFF. The CDR3 DNA follows: TGTGCCAGTAGCTCCAGGACAGGGAACACTGAAGCTTTCTTT.

CDR3 DNA: TGCGCCAGCAGCTTCTTGGGCAGCACCTACGAGCAGTACTTC. This sequence encodes CASSFLGSTYEQYF. This chain connects TRBV5-1 to TRBJ2-7; D gene unclear. Germline assignment: CDR1 SGHRS and CDR2 YFSETQ. The V end was cut by 2 bases, the J end by 2 bases, with 11 bases between. The CDR3 has 14 residues.